The 16 T cell receptor beta chains listed next were all sequenced from one sample in a study of T cells after yellow fever vaccination. TCRdb passed the 5' RACE reads through MiXCR, listing each CDR3 protein once. The profile shows about 96,000 distinct CDR3 sequences, about 8.4% of them singletons. The material sequenced was CD8+ T cells not binding an NS4B(214-222) dextramer, sorted from PBMCs, taken roughly 14 days after the first yellow fever vaccination. The source of these receptors is a man younger than 35 who received the YFV17D yellow fever vaccine.

This clonotype was observed a few times. V gene TRBV29-1 combines with J gene TRBJ1-2; tentatively, D is TRBD1 (5 bases). The germline V gene encodes CDR1 SQVTM and CDR2 ANQGSEA. Trimming removed 0 bases at V and 3 bases at J, with 11 bases between. This CDR3 is built from 14 residues. CDR3 coding DNA: TGCAGCGTTGAAGACGGCAGGGTTTACTATGGCTACACCTTC. Translating it yields CSVEDGRVYYGYTF.

This clonotype was picked up many times. The rearrangement joins TRBV2 to TRBJ2-7, with 8 positions matching TRBD1. Germline V CDR1 and CDR2: SNHLY, FYNNEI. CDR3 length: 14 amino acids. The junction had 8 bases not matched to a gene; V was cut back by 7 bases and J by 3 bases. CDR3 protein: CASTSGQGVYEQYV. DNA of the CDR3: TGTGCCAGCACCTCCGGACAGGGAGTCTACGAGCAGTACGTC.

This clonotype was seen many times. This chain links TRBV5-5 with TRBJ1-5; 9 bases are a match to TRBD1. The CDR3 totals 13 residues. V was pared by 4 bases and J by 11 bases, with 7 bases of the junction left unmatched. Germline CDR1 is SGHKS and CDR2 is YYEKEE (reference sequence). The CDR3 spells CASSIRQGDAQHF. The CDR3 bases are TGTGCCAGCAGCATTCGACAGGGGGACGCCCAGCATTTT.

The chain has TRBV4-1 and TRBJ1-3, with no clear D. The V end lost 4 bases, the J end lost 4 bases, and 11 bases lay between the germline ends. Germline CDR1 reads MGHRA; CDR2 reads YSYEKL. The CDR3 extends over 14 amino acids. CDR3 sequence: CASSLSGPGNTIYF. In DNA, the CDR3 is TGCGCCAGCAGCCTATCTGGGCCAGGAAACACCATATATTTT.

This clonotype was counted between two and nine times. The chain joins TRBV19 to TRBJ2-1; tentatively, D is TRBD2 (5 bases). Germline values: CDR1 LNHDA, CDR2 SQIVND (reference sequence). V was pared by 8 bases and J by 7 bases, with 15 bases between. This CDR3 has 13 amino acids. The CDR3 is CASSRVAGNEQFF. CDR3 nucleotides: TGTGCCAGTTCGAGGGTAGCCGGTAATGAGCAGTTCTTC. The full variable domain, with the rest looked up from reference TRBV19 and TRBJ2-1, is DGGITQSPKYLFRKEGQNVTLSCEQNLNHDAMYWYRQDPGQGLRLIYYSQIVNDFQKGDIAEGYSVSREKKESFPLTVTSAQKNPTAFYLCASSRVAGNEQFFGPGTRLTVL.

This CDR3 reads CAISESGVDTGELFF. The CDR3 DNA is TGTGCCATCAGTGAGTCTGGGGTAGACACCGGGGAGCTGTTTTTT. The chain joins TRBV10-3 to TRBJ2-2; no definite D call. CDR1 and CDR2 from the germline V gene are ENHRY and SYGVKD. The V end lost 0 bases, the J end lost 3 bases, and 8 bases lay between the germline ends. The CDR3 runs 15 residues.

This clonotype has ten or more counts. This chain links TRBV20-1 with TRBJ2-3; 9 bases align to TRBD1. The ends lost 0 bases at V and 9 bases at J; junction bases unmatched: 10. CDR1 DFQATT and CDR2 SNEGSKA come from the germline V gene (reference sequence). The CDR3 runs 15 residues. As DNA, the CDR3 is TGCAGTGCTAGAGAGGACAGGGGATTGTTTCAAACGCAGTATTTT. Its protein is CSAREDRGLFQTQYF.

The chain recombines TRBV27 with TRBJ1-1; TRBD1 matches at 7 bases. Trimming cost V 2 bases and J 3 bases; bases outside gene matches: 6. The CDR3 has 15 residues. Germline CDR1 is MNHEY and CDR2 is SMNVEV (reference sequence). The CDR3 protein is CASSLPGQSDTEAFF. In DNA, the CDR3 is TGTGCCAGCAGTTTACCGGGACAGTCGGACACTGAAGCTTTCTTT.

The V call is TRBV20-1, the J call TRBJ2-5, with D tentatively TRBD2 (8 bases). Germline V lookup: CDR1 DFQATT, CDR2 SNEGSKA (reference sequence). The CDR3 is 17 amino acids. The CDR3, as DNA: TGCTGCGCTAGGGGGCGGGTAGCGGGGAGTAATATGGAGACCCAGTACTTC. This codes for CCARGRVAGSNMETQYF.

In this sample, this clonotype turned up many times. This chain joins TRBV7-2 and TRBJ2-5; the match to TRBD2 covers 7 bases. With 4 bases clipped from V and 6 bases from J, the junction kept 5 bases outside the gene matches. The CDR3 is 13 residues long. Per germline, CDR1 SGHTA and CDR2 FQGNSA. CDR3 sequence: CASSSSGVKTQYF. The CDR3 nucleotides read TGTGCCAGCAGCTCCAGCGGGGTTAAGACCCAGTACTTC.

The chain recombines TRBV7-9 with TRBJ2-3; 10 bases agree with TRBD2. Looked up from germline, CDR1 is SEHNR and CDR2 is FQNEAQ (reference sequence). CDR3 length: 17 amino acids. Losses at the gene ends were 4 bases for V and 2 bases for J; bases not matched to a gene: 9. CDR3 amino acids: CASSSTQSGGDTDTQYF. CDR3 bases: TGTGCCAGCAGCTCAACCCAGAGCGGGGGGGACACAGATACGCAGTATTTT.

This clonotype has more than one count but fewer than ten. The V gene is TRBV6-5, the J gene TRBJ1-2; D gene uncertain. Germline CDR1 is MNHEY and CDR2 is SVGAGI. V lost 4 bases to trimming and J lost 7 bases, with 13 bases between them. The CDR3 length is 13 residues. Here the CDR3 DNA reads TGTGCCAGCAGTTCCCTAGACGGCTTTGGCTACACCTTC. It codes for CASSSLDGFGYTF.

This clonotype was picked up a small number of times. The chain employs TRBV27 and TRBJ2-7; 9 bases match TRBD1. V lost 2 bases and J lost 7; bases outside the gene matches: 3. CDR3 length: 13 amino acids. Germline lookup yields CDR1 MNHEY and CDR2 SMNVEV (reference sequence). CDR3 coding DNA: TGTGCCAGCAGTTTAGGGACAGGGTTTGAGCAGTACGTC. It specifies CASSLGTGFEQYV.

The sample holds many counts of this clonotype. V usage is TRBV20-1 and J usage is TRBJ2-3; perhaps TRBD2 as D (7 bases). The CDR3 length is 15 residues. V lost 0 bases to trimming and J lost 2 bases, with 12 bases between them. The germline CDR1 and CDR2 sequences are DFQATT and SNEGSKA (reference sequence). CDR3 sequence: CSARDRRGLTDTQYF. For the CDR3, the DNA is TGCAGTGCTAGAGATCGGCGGGGGCTCACAGATACGCAGTATTTT.

The sample holds a few counts of this clonotype. The rearrangement uses TRBV4-2 and TRBJ2-1; 9 nucleotides agree with TRBD2. CDR1 LGHNA and CDR2 YNFKEQ come from the germline V gene. Trimming at V came to 4 bases and at J to 6 bases, leaving 10 bases not matched to a gene. The CDR3 spans 16 residues. The CDR3 DNA sequence: TGTGCCAGCAGCCTTCCTCGCGGGGGGGCCACCAATGAGCAGTTCTTC. Protein product: CASSLPRGGATNEQFF.

This clonotype came up a few times. The chain uses TRBV3-1 and TRBJ1-1, with 8 bases aligning to TRBD1. V shed 0 bases and J 4 bases; nucleotides not matched to a gene: 4. This CDR3 is built from 15 residues. The germline V gene encodes CDR1 LGHDT and CDR2 YNNKEL (reference sequence). The CDR3 loop reads CASSQDQGAGTEAFF. The CDR3 coding sequence is TGTGCCAGCAGCCAAGATCAGGGGGCCGGCACTGAAGCTTTCTTT.